The 32 T cell receptor beta chains listed next were all sequenced from one sample in a study of blood T cell repertoires in COVID-19. Here immunoSEQ multiplex PCR was the method, and the copy in TCRdb shows in-frame clones only, minus some. The sample carries about 370,000 clones, 89% recorded once. Material for sequencing was peripheral blood. The source of these receptors is a woman in her 30s with COVID-19, enrolled during active disease.

This clone has more than one count but fewer than ten. The chain has TRBV3-1 (or the pseudogene TRBV3-2) and TRBJ2-3; D remains ambiguous. The CDR3 sequence is 16 residues long. The germline V gene has CDR1 LGHDT and CDR2 YNNKEL (reference sequence). V gave up 1 base and J gave up 1 base, with 12 bases separating them. CDR3 in DNA: TGTGCCAGCAGCCAAGTGATTGCGGAGCGCACAGATACGCAGTATTTT. Translation gives CASSQVIAERTDTQYF.

CDR3 sequence reads: CASSSLLGTGSGNTIYF. The CDR3, as DNA: TGCGCCAGCAGCTCCCTCTTGGGGACAGGATCTGGAAACACCATATATTTT. J is TRBJ1-3 and V is TRBV4-1; the match to TRBD1 covers 8 bases. The CDR3 is 17 residues long. Germline loops: CDR1 MGHRA, CDR2 YSYEKL. After removal of 5 bases from V and 1 base from J, the junction contained 10 bases not matched to a gene.

The chain uses TRBV19 and TRBJ1-4; perhaps TRBD1 as D (6 bases). Germline lookup yields CDR1 LNHDA and CDR2 SQIVND (reference sequence). V was trimmed by 5 bases and J by 1 base, leaving 11 bases between them. The CDR3 has 15 residues. CDR3 residues: CASSGRGQTNEKLFF. The CDR3 DNA sequence: TGTGCCAGTAGTGGTCGGGGACAAACTAATGAAAAACTGTTTTTT.

This clone occurred many times. The rearrangement joins TRBV6-5 to TRBJ1-3; D is perhaps TRBD1 (5 bases). CDR1 and CDR2 from the germline V gene are MNHEY and SVGAGI. V was pared by 7 bases and J by 14 bases, with 21 bases between. The CDR3 totals 13 residues. The chain's CDR3 is CASKNSGDSRLYF. CDR3 nucleotide sequence: TGTGCCAGCAAGAATAGTGGTGACAGCCGATTATATTTT.

The count of this clone is one. This sequence joins TRBV18 and TRBJ2-5; 7 bases are a match to TRBD1. Germline V gene sequence: CDR1 KGHSH, CDR2 LQKENI. The CDR3 extends over 15 amino acids. Trimming took 3 bases from V and 3 from J; bases not matched to a gene: 7. This chain's CDR3 is CASSPGDRNEETQYF. The CDR3 coding sequence is TGTGCCAGCTCACCCGGGGACAGAAACGAAGAGACCCAGTACTTC.

V and J are TRBV9 and TRBJ2-1; the match to TRBD2 covers 7 bases. This CDR3 is built from 16 residues. The germline CDR1 and CDR2 sequences are SGDLS and YYNGEE. Unmatched junction bases numbered 16, after V lost 6 bases and J lost 7 bases. CDR3 DNA sequence: TGTGCCAGCAACGAACTAGCGCCTCAGGCTCGAAATGAGCAGTTCTTC. Protein: CASNELAPQARNEQFF.

This clone was recorded many times. The chain has TRBV6-2 or TRBV6-3 and TRBJ1-1; tentatively, D is TRBD1 (5 bases). Per the germline V gene, CDR1 is MNHEY and CDR2 is SVGEGT. Trimming cost V 1 base and J 1 base, with 16 bases left between them. This CDR3 contains 17 residues. The CDR3 DNA is TGTGCCAGCAGTTACTTACGGAGGCGCGGGGGGAACACTGAAGCTTTCTTT. Its translation: CASSYLRRRGGNTEAFF.

This chain connects TRBV19 to TRBJ2-1, with TRBD2 identical over 7 bases. Germline V lookup: CDR1 LNHDA, CDR2 SQIVND (reference sequence). V lost 5 bases, J lost 8 bases, and 12 bases stayed unmatched. The CDR3 runs 15 residues. The CDR3, as DNA: TGTGCCAGTAGTGGTGCTAGTTGGGGAGGGCATGAGCAGTTCTTC. It is translated as CASSGASWGGHEQFF.

The chain carries TRBV5-1 and TRBJ2-3; 16 bases are shared with TRBD2. CDR3 length equals 17 residues. Looked up from germline, CDR1 is SGHRS and CDR2 is YFSETQ. Trimming cost V 4 bases and J 4 bases; bases outside gene matches: 6. The CDR3 loop reads CASSTGTSGGASDTQYF. The CDR3, as DNA: TGCGCCAGCAGCACCGGGACTAGCGGGGGGGCCTCAGATACGCAGTATTTT. Together with reference TRBV5-1 and TRBJ2-3, the CDR3 gives the full variable domain: KAGVTQTPRYLIKTRGQQVTLSCSPISGHRSVSWYQQTPGQGLQFLFEYFSETQRNKGNFPGRFSGRQFSNSRSEMNVSTLELGDSALYLCASSTGTSGGASDTQYFGPGTRLTVL.

The chain links TRBV6-2 or TRBV6-3 to TRBJ2-7, with D tentatively TRBD2 (6 bases). The CDR3 contains 13 residues. The germline gives CDR1 MNHEY, CDR2 SVGEGT. Trimming stripped 2 bases from V and 3 bases from J, with 8 bases between. CDR3 DNA: TGTGCCAGCAGTTACGGGGGGAGCTACGAGCAGTACTTC. It translates to CASSYGGSYEQYF.

J is TRBJ2-5 and V is TRBV7-9; D unclear. Germline CDR1 and CDR2: SEHNR and FQNEAQ (reference sequence). The CDR3 runs to 12 residues. Between the trimmed V and J ends, which lost 5 bases and 5 bases, there was a span of 9 bases. The CDR3 loop reads CASSRADETQYF. CDR3 DNA: TGTGCCAGCAGCCGAGCTGATGAGACCCAGTACTTC.

The J gene is TRBJ1-4, the V gene TRBV5-8, with D maybe TRBD1 (5 bases). V lost 0 bases and J 7 bases, leaving 13 bases between the germline ends. Germline V gene data show CDR1 as SGHTS and CDR2 as YDEGEE. The CDR3 spans 15 residues. CDR3 residues: CASSLVRGRSEKLFF. The CDR3 DNA reads as TGTGCCAGCAGCTTGGTGCGGGGGAGAAGTGAAAAACTGTTTTTT.

As concerns this clone: Other DNA sequences from this sample encode an identical CDR3 as well. This chain links TRBV9 with TRBJ1-2; 11 bases align to TRBD1. The germline V gene encodes CDR1 SGDLS and CDR2 YYNGEE. The length of the CDR3 is 14 residues. Trimming took 4 bases from V and 6 from J; bases not matched to a gene: 5. CDR3 in amino acids: CASSPRDRGDGYTF. CDR3 sequence (DNA): TGTGCCAGCAGCCCACGGGACAGGGGGGATGGCTACACCTTC.

With respect to this clone: At the DNA level, this CDR3 is encoded by other sequences in the same sample as well. The chain joins TRBV6-5 to TRBJ1-2; D ambiguous. Trimming pared 2 bases from V and 5 bases from J, leaving 12 bases between. Germline-derived CDR1 and CDR2 are MNHEY and SVGAGI. This CDR3 contains 14 residues. CDR3 sequence: CASSYPGKGYGYTF. The CDR3 nucleotides are TGTGCCAGCAGTTACCCCGGGAAGGGATATGGCTACACCTTC.

The gene calls are TRBV11-2 and TRBJ1-1; a weak D match, TRBD1 (5 bases). The V gene's germline CDR1 is SGHAT and CDR2 FQNNGV. The V gene lost 7 bases and the J gene lost 2 bases, with 20 bases spanning the gap. CDR3 size: 16 residues. CDR3 bases: TGTGCCAGCACCCCGTCGGGCAGGGCGGTTAACACTGAAGCTTTCTTT. Amino acid sequence: CASTPSGRAVNTEAFF.

CDR3 sequence (DNA): TGCGCCAGCAGCCAACTCGCGACAGGGGTTTATAGCAATCAGCCCCAGCATTTT. Residues: CASSQLATGVYSNQPQHF. The V gene is TRBV4-1, the J gene TRBJ1-5, with 8 bases matching TRBD1. CDR3 length: 18 amino acids. V dropped 2 bases and J dropped 0; count of bases not matched to a gene: 9. Germline CDR1 is MGHRA and CDR2 is YSYEKL.

The chain joins TRBV5-5 to TRBJ2-4, with TRBD1 as a possible D gene (6 bases). Germline CDR1 SGHKS, CDR2 YYEKEE (reference sequence). Deletions cut 4 bases from V and 0 bases from J, with 11 bases between. The CDR3 is 15 amino acids. The CDR3 sequence is CASSGDTRAKNIQYF. CDR3 DNA sequence: TGTGCCAGCAGCGGGGACACCCGAGCCAAAAACATTCAGTACTTC.

The chain couples TRBV4-3 to TRBJ2-1; possibly TRBD2 for D (6 bases). CDR1 and CDR2 (germline): LGHNA, YSLEER. The CDR3 runs 16 residues. With 0 bases removed from V and 0 bases from J, the gap between germline ends came to 9 bases. CDR3 region: CASSQDDGSSYNEQFF. The CDR3 region has the DNA TGCGCCAGCAGCCAAGATGACGGGAGCTCCTACAATGAGCAGTTCTTC.

The chain is built from TRBV27 and TRBJ2-1; D not resolved. The CDR3 runs 14 residues. Germline V gene data show CDR1 as MNHEY and CDR2 as SMNVEV (reference sequence). V shed 7 bases and J shed 3 bases, with 13 bases lying between them. The CDR3 nucleotides read TGTGCCAGCAATAGGCGGCCAAACTACAATGAGCAGTTCTTC. This gives the protein CASNRRPNYNEQFF.

This chain connects TRBV6-5 to TRBJ1-2; tentatively, D is TRBD1 (5 bases). This CDR3 is built from 15 residues. The V gene's germline CDR1 is MNHEY and CDR2 SVGAGI. V lost 5 bases to trimming and J lost 4 bases, with 17 bases between them. CDR3: CASSLTPQGIYGYTF. CDR3 in DNA: TGTGCCAGCAGTCTAACCCCTCAGGGCATCTATGGCTACACCTTC.

V and J are TRBV11-3 and TRBJ1-1; D might be TRBD1 (5 bases). Germline V lookup: CDR1 SGHNT, CDR2 YENEEA. Trimming took 5 bases from V and 3 from J, leaving 22 bases between them. This CDR3 contains 17 residues. CDR3 in DNA: TGTGCCAGCAGCCGCGGCGGGGCACTGGCCGTGGACACTGAAGCTTTCTTT. Protein: CASSRGGALAVDTEAFF.

This rearrangement joins TRBV4-1 to TRBJ1-2; tentative D call: TRBD1 (6 bases). The CDR3 sequence is 15 residues long. V lost 1 base and J 2 bases, leaving 11 bases between the germline ends. In germline, CDR1 is MGHRA, CDR2 YSYEKL. As DNA, the CDR3 is TGCGCCAGCAGCCAAGGCAGGGGTAGCAACTATGGCTACACCTTC. Protein product: CASSQGRGSNYGYTF.

This clone was picked up one time. The chain joins TRBV28 to TRBJ1-1, with 7 nucleotides matching TRBD1. Looked up from germline, CDR1 is MDHEN and CDR2 is SYDVKM. V was clipped by 4 bases and J by 3 bases; unmatched bases: 5. CDR3 length: 14 residues. The CDR3 region has the DNA TGTGCCAGCAGTTCGAGACAGGGCCACACTGAAGCTTTCTTT. Encoded protein: CASSSRQGHTEAFF.

This chain joins TRBV30 and TRBJ2-3; no clear D. This CDR3 spans 12 amino acids. Germline assignment: CDR1 GTSNPN and CDR2 SVGIG (reference sequence). V was cut by 7 bases and J by 2 bases, with 10 bases left in between. CDR3 DNA: TGTGCCTTTACAGAAGTCACAGATACGCAGTATTTT. Translating it yields CAFTEVTDTQYF.

The V call is TRBV25-1, the J call TRBJ2-4; 7 bases match TRBD1. The germline V gene encodes CDR1 MGHDK and CDR2 SYGVNS. V lost 3 bases and J lost 4; bases outside the gene matches: 3. This CDR3 contains 14 residues. DNA of the CDR3: TGTGCCAGCAGTGACCAGGGGGTTAAAAACATTCAGTACTTC. It specifies CASSDQGVKNIQYF.

The rearrangement uses TRBV27 and TRBJ2-1, with 9 nucleotides matching TRBD2. V dropped 10 bases and J dropped 5; count of bases not matched to a gene: 9. Germline assignment: CDR1 MNHEY and CDR2 SMNVEV (reference sequence). CDR3 length equals 14 residues. The CDR3 is CATSRAGGHNEQFF. The CDR3 nucleotides read TGTGCCACCTCCCGTGCGGGAGGGCACAATGAGCAGTTCTTC.

This chain connects TRBV9 to TRBJ2-1; 7 positions match TRBD2. There are 17 residues in the CDR3. V was clipped by 4 bases and J by 4 bases; unmatched bases: 14. CDR1 and CDR2 from the germline V gene are SGDLS and YYNGEE. In nucleotides, the CDR3 is TGTGCCAGCAGCCTAGGGGCTAGCGGAGGGGTATACAATGAGCAGTTCTTC. Protein: CASSLGASGGVYNEQFF.

This chain joins TRBV18 and TRBJ1-2, with 8 bases that match TRBD1. This CDR3 has 13 residues. Losses at the gene ends were 5 bases for V and 7 bases for J; bases not matched to a gene: 6. The germline CDR1 and CDR2 sequences are KGHSH and LQKENI. Written as DNA, the CDR3 is TGTGCCAGCTCAACGACAGGGGTTAGTGGCTACACCTTC. This encodes CASSTTGVSGYTF.

This rearrangement joins TRBV5-1 to TRBJ2-2; D is ambiguous. CDR3 length: 13 amino acids. The germline CDR1 and CDR2 sequences are SGHRS and YFSETQ. V lost 4 bases to trimming and J lost 5 bases, with 9 bases between them. The CDR3 nucleotides are TGCGCCAGCAGCCCCCTTCCGACCGGGGAGCTGTTTTTT. This encodes CASSPLPTGELFF.

This chain uses TRBV7-2 with TRBJ2-5; 12 nucleotides agree with TRBD2. The junction had 5 bases not matched to a gene; V was cut back by 6 bases and J by 0 bases. This CDR3 spans 16 amino acids. Germline CDR1 and CDR2: SGHTA and FQGNSA. The CDR3: CASRATSGRYQETQYF. CDR3 in DNA: TGTGCCAGCAGGGCGACTAGCGGGAGATACCAAGAGACCCAGTACTTC.

This chain links TRBV24-1 with TRBJ2-1, with 12 positions matching TRBD2. CDR3 size: 16 residues. V trimming: 5 bases; J trimming: 4 bases; junction bases outside the gene matches: 5. Germline V lookup: CDR1 KGHDR, CDR2 SFDVKD. In DNA form, the CDR3 reads TGTGCCACCAGTGGACTAGCGGGGGTGAAATACAATGAGCAGTTCTTC. Translated, it gives CATSGLAGVKYNEQFF.

V gene TRBV12-3 or TRBV12-4 combines with J gene TRBJ1-1; D not certain. The CDR3 extends over 13 amino acids. V was clipped by 6 bases and J by 1 base, with 9 bases between them. The CDR3 bases are TGTGCCAGCAGAAGCGAACAGAACACTGAAGCTTTCTTT. Residues: CASRSEQNTEAFF.